This T cell receptor beta chain was sequenced during a study of blood T cell repertoires in COVID-19. Study-level information: Nucleic acid was either cDNA or gDNA, and it came from T cells, B-cell-depleted T cells, or PBMCs.

Cohort placement rested on clinical history that participants reported themselves. The germline gives CDR1 SEHNR, CDR2 FQNEAQ (reference sequence). The CDR3 sequence is 16 residues long. Trimming left V 2 bases short and J 3 bases short, with 13 bases between. Assay: immunoSEQ multiplex PCR; the TCRdb copy retains only in-frame clones and omits some. The sample carries 250,000 to 300,000 clones, approximately 91% recorded once. V is TRBV7-9 and J is TRBJ1-4; D is unresolved. Source material: PBMCs or T cells enriched from blood (not recorded which). The origin of this receptor is a human donor in a cohort exposed to, infected with or recovered from COVID-19 (not recorded which). The donor label of this sample is uncertain. CDR3 DNA: TGTGCCAGCAGCTTAACGAGGGCAGGATCTAATGAAAAACTGTTTTTT. Protein product: CASSLTRAGSNEKLFF.